The clone carrying this T cell receptor beta chain was observed at least ten times. Antigen: not known. This entry is derived from a study of neurological immune-mediated disorders. In each sequencing run, over 160 million TCR-beta sequences were generated from 15-18 subjects. TCRdb processed the 5' RACE reads anew with MiXCR; each CDR3 protein has one entry. This repertoire shows about 74,000 distinct CDR3 sequences, 4% to 6% found once; its top ten account for about 7.4%. Study results and caveats: HTLV-1-associated myelopathy had the most TCR clonal expansion, while multiple sclerosis had the least, a level that fell below healthy controls.

The V gene's germline CDR1 is DFQATT and CDR2 SNEGSKA (reference sequence). Trimming took off 0 bases at V and 0 bases at J, with 9 bases between the two ends. The CDR3 covers 14 residues. The source is a man between 18 and 35 years old with multiple sclerosis. The V and J genes are TRBV20-1 and TRBJ2-7; D gene ambiguous. Sequencing used PBMCs. The CDR3 bases are TGCAGTGCTAGAGAGCTGGACCGCTCCTACGAGCAGTACTTC. Translating it yields CSARELDRSYEQYF.